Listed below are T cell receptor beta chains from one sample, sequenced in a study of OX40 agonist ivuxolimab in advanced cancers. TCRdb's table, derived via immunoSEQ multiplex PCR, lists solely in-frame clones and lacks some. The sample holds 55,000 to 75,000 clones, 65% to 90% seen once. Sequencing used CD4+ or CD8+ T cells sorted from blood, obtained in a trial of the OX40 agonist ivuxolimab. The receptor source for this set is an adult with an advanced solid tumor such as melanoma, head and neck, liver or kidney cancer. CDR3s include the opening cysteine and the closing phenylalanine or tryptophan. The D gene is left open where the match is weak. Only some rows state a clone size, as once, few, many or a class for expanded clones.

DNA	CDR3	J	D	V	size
TGTGCCAGCTCACCAGGGGCGCTGAACACTGAAGCTTTCTTT	CASSPGALNTEAFF	TRBJ1-1	NA	TRBV18	NA
TGCGCCAGCAGACCGGGGACGGCCTATAATTCACCCCTCCACTTT	CASRPGTAYNSPLHF	TRBJ1-6	NA	TRBV5-1	NA
TGTGCCAGCTCACCACCGGGGGGAACTGAAGCTTTCTTT	CASSPPGGTEAFF	TRBJ1-1	NA	TRBV18	NA
TGTGCCAGCAGCTTAGCGTCCACTAGCGGCTCCTACGAGCAGTACTTC	CASSLASTSGSYEQYF	TRBJ2-7	TRBD2	TRBV11-2	NA
TGTGCCAGCAGCTCCACCTGGGGACAGGGGCTAGAAACAGATACGCAGTATTTT	CASSSTWGQGLETDTQYF	TRBJ2-3	TRBD1	TRBV9	once
TGTGCCACCAGCAGAGTCCGATTAGTGGGGTACACAGATACGCAGTATTTT	CATSRVRLVGYTDTQYF	TRBJ2-3	NA	TRBV15	NA
TGCGCCAGCAGCGAGGACAGCGGGGGGGCCCCCAGGACCCAGTACTTC	CASSEDSGGAPRTQYF	TRBJ2-5	TRBD2	TRBV5-1	once
TGCGCCAGCAGCCAACTGACAGGGCTTAATGAAAAACTGTTTTTT	CASSQLTGLNEKLFF	TRBJ1-4	TRBD1	TRBV5-1	NA
TGTGCCAGCACTTTCCCCGGGACAGGGAATCGAGAGACCCAGTACTTC	CASTFPGTGNRETQYF	TRBJ2-5	TRBD1	TRBV5-6	NA
TGTGCCAGTTCGACAGGGGTGAACTACGAGCAGTACTTC	CASSTGVNYEQYF	TRBJ2-7	TRBD1	TRBV5-4	NA
TGTGCCAGCAGTCCGGGAGGGGAGGGCCTGCGGCCCCAGCATTTT	CASSPGGEGLRPQHF	TRBJ1-5	NA	TRBV6-5	NA
TGTGCCAGCAGTTACTGGAGAGGGGGCAACCCCTCCGAGCAGTACTTC	CASSYWRGGNPSEQYF	TRBJ2-7	TRBD1	TRBV6-5	NA
TGTGCCAGCAGTCAGAAAACGGGACAGAGCAACGAGCAGTACTTC	CASSQKTGQSNEQYF	TRBJ2-7	TRBD1	TRBV27	NA
TGTGCCAGCGTAATAGGGGCGCTGGGACAGGGAGGTTCACCCCTCCACTTT	CASVIGALGQGGSPLHF	TRBJ1-6	TRBD1	TRBV7-8	NA
TGTGCCAGTACCCTCGGGGGGAACACTGAAGCTTTCTTT	CASTLGGNTEAFF	TRBJ1-1	NA	TRBV19	NA
TGTGCCAGCAGCTTAGTTGCAGGGGCGACCCCAGGGCCCCAGTACTTC	CASSLVAGATPGPQYF	TRBJ2-5	NA	TRBV7-2	NA